The 29 T cell receptor beta chains below were found in one sample sequenced in a study of T cell responses to AZD1222 COVID-19 vaccine. Repertoires were generated with immunoSEQ multiplex PCR, while TCRdb's copy carries only in-frame clones and drops some. Of about 120,000 clones listed, around 85% are singletons. This material consisted of peripheral blood, taken on day 0 of AZD1222 vaccination. The receptor source for this set is an adult in good health.

This chain joins TRBV7-6 and TRBJ2-5; 13 nucleotides align to TRBD2. This CDR3 region has 15 residues. CDR1 SGHVS and CDR2 FNYEAQ come from the germline V gene. The ends lost 5 bases at V and 2 bases at J; junction bases unmatched: 2. CDR3 sequence: CASSETSGRQETQYF. CDR3 sequence (DNA): TGTGCCAGCAGCGAGACTAGCGGGAGGCAAGAGACCCAGTACTTC.

This sequence joins TRBV7-8 and TRBJ2-3; D remains unclear. The CDR3 is 12 amino acids. Germline V CDR1 and CDR2: SGHVS, FQNEAQ. V was shortened by 5 bases and J by 0 bases, with 3 bases between the two germline ends. The CDR3 nucleotides read TGTGCCAGCAGCCCTAGCACAGATACGCAGTATTTT. Its translation is CASSPSTDTQYF.

A remark on this clone: Germline is not matched at one junction end, which may reflect a read error. The chain couples TRBV4-1 to TRBJ1-4, with D maybe TRBD1 (6 bases). CDR1 and CDR2 from the germline V gene are MGHRA and YSYEKL. This CDR3 contains 12 residues. Here the CDR3 DNA reads TGCGCCAGCAGCCACCCGAGAGGGACAATGGTTTTT. It is translated as CASSHPRGTMVF.

The rearrangement joins TRBV19 to TRBJ2-1; D is possibly TRBD1 (6 bases). This CDR3 is 15 amino acids long. V lost 4 bases, J lost 6 bases, and 16 bases lay in between. The germline CDR1 and CDR2 sequences are LNHDA and SQIVND (reference sequence). CDR3 nucleotide sequence: TGTGCCAGTAGTAGAGAACACAGGGTTAGCAATGAGCAGTTCTTC. Translation: CASSREHRVSNEQFF.

The chain is built from TRBV4-3 and TRBJ1-6; possible D gene TRBD1, 6 bases. The CDR3 is made up of 15 amino acids. The V gene lost 0 bases and the J gene lost 6 bases, with 9 bases spanning the gap. Looked up from germline, CDR1 is LGHNA and CDR2 is YSLEER. CDR3 residues: CASSQEGGVNSPLHF. DNA of the CDR3: TGCGCCAGCAGCCAAGAAGGGGGGGTTAATTCACCCCTCCACTTT.

V and J are TRBV5-4 and TRBJ2-6; D call uncertain. With 3 bases removed from V and 8 bases from J, the gap between germline ends came to 9 bases. CDR1 and CDR2 (germline): SGHNT, YYREEE (reference sequence). The CDR3 sequence is 13 residues long. CDR3 residues: CASSWKGTNVLTF. As DNA, the CDR3 is TGTGCCAGCAGCTGGAAGGGAACCAACGTCCTGACTTTC.

The chain couples TRBV18 to TRBJ2-3, with TRBD2 matching 10 bases. J gave up 3 bases and V 11 bases, and 11 bases lay outside the gene matches. CDR1 is KGHSH and CDR2 is LQKENI in the germline V gene. The CDR3 runs to 15 residues. CDR3 bases: TGTGCCGGGGGAGCGGGAGGGCCATTTACAGATACGCAGTATTTT. The encoded protein is CAGGAGGPFTDTQYF.

This sequence joins TRBV7-2 and TRBJ2-5, with D possibly being TRBD1 (7 bases). V lost 6 bases, J lost 5 bases, and 13 bases lay in between. The germline CDR1 and CDR2 sequences are SGHTA and FQGNSA. The CDR3 has 13 amino acids. In nucleotides, the CDR3 is TGTGCCAGCAGTCAGGGGGGTTTGGAGACCCAGTACTTC. This translates into CASSQGGLETQYF.

The CDR3 sequence: CASSLAGEKLFF. The CDR3 DNA reads as TGTGCCAGCAGTTTAGCCGGTGAAAAACTGTTTTTT. The chain recombines TRBV28 with TRBJ1-4, with D unclear. Germline-derived CDR1 and CDR2 are MDHEN and SYDVKM. The length of the CDR3 is 12 residues. V was clipped by 2 bases and J by 7 bases, with 5 bases between them.

The rearrangement uses TRBV20-1 and TRBJ1-2, with a weak D call TRBD1 (5 bases). V lost 3 bases, J lost 4 bases, and 12 bases lay in between. The CDR3 runs 13 residues. The germline V gene has CDR1 DFQATT and CDR2 SNEGSKA (reference sequence). The CDR3 reads CSASSPGGYGYTF. DNA for the CDR3: TGCAGTGCTAGTAGTCCGGGGGGCTATGGCTACACCTTC.

J is TRBJ2-5 and V is TRBV3-1 (or the pseudogene TRBV3-2), with 11 positions matching TRBD2. After removal of 5 bases from V and 5 bases from J, the junction contained 7 bases not matched to a gene. CDR3 length: 15 residues. Germline V gives CDR1 LGHDT, CDR2 YNNKEL (reference sequence). The CDR3 region has the DNA TGTGCCAGCAGCACTGGACTAGCGGGCTGGGAGACCCAGTACTTC. Amino acid sequence: CASSTGLAGWETQYF.

The V and J genes are TRBV3-1 (or the pseudogene TRBV3-2) and TRBJ2-1; a possible D gene is TRBD2 (5 bases). The CDR3 totals 14 residues. The V end lost 1 base, the J end lost 5 bases, and 9 bases lay between the germline ends. Germline assignment: CDR1 LGHDT and CDR2 YNNKEL (reference sequence). CDR3 in amino acids: CASSQASRNNEQFF. CDR3 bases: TGTGCCAGCAGCCAAGCTAGCCGAAACAATGAGCAGTTCTTC.

The J gene is TRBJ1-1, the V gene TRBV5-5, with 11 positions matching TRBD1. Per germline, CDR1 SGHKS and CDR2 YYEKEE (reference sequence). This CDR3 is built from 14 residues. Unmatched junction bases numbered 3, after V lost 4 bases and J lost 4 bases. CDR3 in amino acids: CASSIGTGGTEAFF. CDR3 nucleotides: TGTGCCAGCAGCATCGGGACAGGGGGCACTGAAGCTTTCTTT.

This sequence joins TRBV4-3 and TRBJ1-1; D call uncertain. Trimming stripped 0 bases from V and 6 bases from J, with 11 bases between. Germline V gives CDR1 LGHNA, CDR2 YSLEER. CDR3 length: 14 amino acids. CDR3 in amino acids: CASSQDFGWAEAFF. In DNA, the CDR3 is TGCGCCAGCAGCCAAGATTTCGGTTGGGCTGAAGCTTTCTTT.

A single count supports this clone. CDR3 sequence (DNA): TGTGCCGCCCTGGGTGGAGCGGGGTCCTACGAGCAGTACTTC. Its translation is CAALGGAGSYEQYF. The V call is TRBV10-3, the J call TRBJ2-7; 7 bases are shared with TRBD2. Looked up from germline, CDR1 is ENHRY and CDR2 is SYGVKD. Trimming at V came to 11 bases and at J to 1 base, leaving 11 bases not matched to a gene. This CDR3 is 14 amino acids long.

The chain combines TRBV7-8 with TRBJ2-1; D is undetermined. This CDR3 is built from 14 residues. Trimming took 5 bases from V and 4 from J, leaving 12 bases between them. Germline V gene lookup returns CDR1 SGHVS and CDR2 FQNEAQ. The CDR3 nucleotides are TGTGCCAGCAGCCCCCTGACTGGATACAATGAGCAGTTCTTC. It codes for CASSPLTGYNEQFF.

The J gene is TRBJ2-3, the V gene TRBV7-2, with a possible D match to TRBD2 (5 bases). This CDR3 spans 16 amino acids. Trimming cost V 5 bases and J 0 bases, with 15 bases left between them. CDR1 and CDR2 from the germline V gene are SGHTA and FQGNSA. In DNA form, the CDR3 reads TGTGCCAGCAGCCCAAGAATTGGCGGGAGCACAGATACGCAGTATTTT. It encodes CASSPRIGGSTDTQYF.

V and J are TRBV11-2 and TRBJ2-7; perhaps TRBD2 as D (6 bases). Looked up from germline, CDR1 is SGHAT and CDR2 is FQNNGV. The length of the CDR3 is 14 residues. Between the trimmed V and J ends, which lost 5 bases and 4 bases, there was a span of 15 bases. The CDR3 DNA sequence: TGTGCCAGCAGCCCCATGTCGGGGGATTACGAGCAGTACTTC. Translation gives CASSPMSGDYEQYF.

V usage is TRBV28 and J usage is TRBJ1-5; 8 nucleotides align to TRBD1. CDR1 is MDHEN, CDR2 SYDVKM, per germline. Trimming removed 5 bases from V and 4 bases from J; junction bases left unmatched: 13. CDR3 length: 17 amino acids. For the CDR3, the DNA is TGTGCCAGCAGTCAACCAGGGGGCGCAGGCGGAAATCAGCCCCAGCATTTT. Protein sequence: CASSQPGGAGGNQPQHF.

V usage is TRBV11-3 and J usage is TRBJ2-6, with D perhaps being TRBD1 or TRBD2 (5 bases each). V was shortened by 1 base and J by 4 bases, with 8 bases between the two germline ends. The CDR3 runs to 15 residues. Looked up from germline, CDR1 is SGHNT and CDR2 is YENEEA. CDR3 sequence (DNA): TGTGCCAGCAGCTTAGGGGGGACGGGGGCCAACGTCCTGACTTTC. It specifies CASSLGGTGANVLTF.

The V gene is TRBV4-3, the J gene TRBJ1-4, with 7 bases fitting TRBD1. The CDR3 loop spans 20 amino acids. Germline V gives CDR1 LGHNA, CDR2 YSLEER. V trimming: 0 bases; J trimming: 0 bases; junction bases outside the gene matches: 13. The CDR3 nucleotides read TGCGCCAGCAGCCAAGATCCACCTCAGGGGGGCTCTGCAACTAATGAAAAACTGTTTTTT. It translates to CASSQDPPQGGSATNEKLFF.

V gene TRBV6-5 combines with J gene TRBJ1-2; no clear D. Germline V gene data show CDR1 as MNHEY and CDR2 as SVGAGI. V was cut by 2 bases and J by 5 bases, with 18 bases left in between. This CDR3 comprises 16 residues. The CDR3 spells CASSYGLQVGSYGYTF. CDR3 nucleotides: TGTGCCAGCAGTTACGGGCTGCAGGTCGGTTCTTATGGCTACACCTTC.

The chain carries TRBV9 and TRBJ2-2; 10 positions agree with TRBD2. The germline V gene encodes CDR1 SGDLS and CDR2 YYNGEE. CDR3 length equals 17 residues. The ends lost 2 bases at V and 6 bases at J; junction bases unmatched: 10. The CDR3 reads CASSVSHSSGGAGELFF. CDR3 nucleotides: TGTGCCAGCAGCGTTTCCCATTCTAGCGGGGGTGCCGGGGAGCTGTTTTTT.

This chain joins TRBV28 and TRBJ1-1, with D maybe TRBD1 (5 bases). Germline CDR1 MDHEN, CDR2 SYDVKM. This CDR3 contains 14 residues. V was cut by 7 bases and J by 0 bases, with 12 bases left in between. CDR3: CASKIGTVNTEAFF. DNA of the CDR3: TGTGCCAGCAAAATAGGGACGGTGAACACTGAAGCTTTCTTT.

The gene calls are TRBV7-9 and TRBJ1-5, with unresolved D. V dropped 6 bases and J dropped 3 bases, with 6 bases sitting between them. Germline CDR1 SEHNR, CDR2 FQNEAQ (reference sequence). The CDR3 is 12 amino acids. The CDR3 reads CASSRVNQPQHF. The CDR3 nucleotides read TGTGCCAGCAGTCGCGTCAATCAGCCCCAGCATTTT.

This chain uses TRBV4-3 with TRBJ2-7; the match to TRBD2 covers 12 bases. The junction had 9 bases not matched to a gene; V was cut back by 0 bases and J by 0 bases. The CDR3 has 19 amino acids. Germline CDR1 reads LGHNA; CDR2 reads YSLEER. The CDR3 loop reads CASSQEASGRALYSYEQYF. The CDR3, as DNA: TGCGCCAGCAGCCAAGAAGCTAGCGGGAGGGCACTCTACTCCTACGAGCAGTACTTC.

The chain recombines TRBV29-1 with TRBJ1-5; tentatively, D is TRBD1 (6 bases). The CDR3 runs to 13 residues. The germline V and J ends were trimmed by 5 bases and 4 bases, with 12 bases remaining between them. CDR1 and CDR2 from the germline V gene are SQVTM and ANQGSEA. The CDR3 is CSVLAGANQPQHF. As DNA, the CDR3 is TGCAGCGTTTTAGCGGGGGCGAATCAGCCCCAGCATTTT.

The chain joins TRBV28 to TRBJ1-5; D unclear. Trimming removed 4 bases at V and 0 bases at J, with 7 bases between. CDR3 length: 14 amino acids. From germline, CDR1 is MDHEN and CDR2 SYDVKM. CDR3 residues: CASSSGDSNQPQHF. In DNA, the CDR3 is TGTGCCAGCAGTTCCGGGGATAGCAATCAGCCCCAGCATTTT.

The genes are TRBV13 and TRBJ1-6; D gene unclear. This CDR3 is built from 12 residues. V shed 5 bases and J shed 7 bases, with 6 bases lying between them. Germline loops: CDR1 PRHDT, CDR2 FYEKMQ (reference sequence). CDR3 protein: CASSDLNSPLHF. The DNA of the CDR3 is TGTGCCAGCAGCGACCTCAATTCACCCCTCCACTTT.